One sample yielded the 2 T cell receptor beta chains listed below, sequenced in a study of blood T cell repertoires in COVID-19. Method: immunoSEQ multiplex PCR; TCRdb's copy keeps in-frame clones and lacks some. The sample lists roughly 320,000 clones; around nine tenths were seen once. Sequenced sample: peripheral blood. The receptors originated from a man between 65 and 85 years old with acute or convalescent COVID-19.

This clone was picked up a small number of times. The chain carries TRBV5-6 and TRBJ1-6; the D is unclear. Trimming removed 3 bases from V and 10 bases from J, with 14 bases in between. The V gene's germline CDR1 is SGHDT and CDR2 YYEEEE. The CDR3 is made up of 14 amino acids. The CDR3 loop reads CASSWGFGESPLHF. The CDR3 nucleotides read TGTGCCAGCAGCTGGGGTTTCGGGGAATCACCCCTCCACTTT.

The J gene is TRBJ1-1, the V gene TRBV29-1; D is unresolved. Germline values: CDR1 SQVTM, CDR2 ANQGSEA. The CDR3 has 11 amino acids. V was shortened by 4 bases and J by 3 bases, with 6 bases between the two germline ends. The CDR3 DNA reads TGCAGCGTTGCAGCGTACACTGAAGCTTTCTTT. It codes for CSVAAYTEAFF.